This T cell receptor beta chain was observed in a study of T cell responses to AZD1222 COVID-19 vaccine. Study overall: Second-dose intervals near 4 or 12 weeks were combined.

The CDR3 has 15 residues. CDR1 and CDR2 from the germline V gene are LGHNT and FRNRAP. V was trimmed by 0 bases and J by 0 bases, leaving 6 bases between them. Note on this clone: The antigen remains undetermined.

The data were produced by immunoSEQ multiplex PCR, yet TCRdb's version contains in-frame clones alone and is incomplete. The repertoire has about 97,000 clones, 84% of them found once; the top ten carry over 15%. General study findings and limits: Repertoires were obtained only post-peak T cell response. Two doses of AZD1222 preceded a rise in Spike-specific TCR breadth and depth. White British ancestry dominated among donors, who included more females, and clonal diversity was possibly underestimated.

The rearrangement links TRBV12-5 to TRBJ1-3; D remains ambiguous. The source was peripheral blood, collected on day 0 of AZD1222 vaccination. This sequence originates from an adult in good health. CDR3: CASGLVTLSGNTIYF. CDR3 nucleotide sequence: TGTGCTAGTGGTTTGGTAACCCTCTCTGGAAACACCATATATTTT.